One and the same sample provided the 23 T cell receptor beta chains below, sequenced in a study of shared clonotypes between healthy human individuals. Produced via immunoSEQ multiplex PCR; TCRdb's table is partial and in-frame only. The sample holds millions of clones, over 85% seen once. Input material: naive CD4+ T cells from PBMCs. Sample subset: CD45RA+ positively selected. The origin of the receptors is a man aged 18-30 years in good health. Some clones in this sample may be carry-over from other donors' samples.

The CDR3: CASSTTSGRQETQYF. CDR3 DNA: TGTGCCAGCAGCACGACTAGCGGGAGGCAAGAGACCCAGTACTTC. V and J are TRBV7-2 and TRBJ2-5, with TRBD2 identical over 13 bases. Unmatched junction bases numbered 2, after V lost 5 bases and J lost 2 bases. The CDR3 runs 15 residues. Germline values: CDR1 SGHTA, CDR2 FQGNSA. The whole variable domain, remainder taken from reference TRBV7-2 and TRBJ2-5, is GAGVSQSPSNKVTEKGKDVELRCDPISGHTALYWYRQSLGQGLEFLIYFQGNSAPDKSGLPSDRFSAERTGGSVSTLTIQRTQQEDSAVYLCASSTTSGRQETQYFGPGTRLLVL.

The chain is built from TRBV19 and TRBJ2-7; 9 bases map to TRBD2. Germline-derived CDR1 and CDR2 are LNHDA and SQIVND (reference sequence). This CDR3 region has 15 residues. Unmatched junction bases numbered 6, after V lost 3 bases and J lost 3 bases. As DNA, the CDR3 is TGTGCCAGTAGTATTAATCCTAGCGGGGTCTACGAGCAGTACTTC. Its protein is CASSINPSGVYEQYF.

The sample holds a few counts of this clone. Other nucleotide sequences in the sample specify the same CDR3. This sequence joins TRBV5-4 and TRBJ2-1, with 14 bases identical to TRBD2. V was clipped by 4 bases and J by 7 bases; unmatched bases: 4. Germline-derived CDR1 and CDR2 are SGHNT and YYREEE (reference sequence). The CDR3 is 15 residues long. The CDR3 DNA reads as TGTGCCAGCAGCCCGGGACTAGCGGGAGTTAATGAGCAGTTCTTC. Its translation is CASSPGLAGVNEQFF.

The genes are TRBV5-4 and TRBJ2-7; TRBD2 aligns across 11 bases. J was trimmed by 4 bases and V by 4 bases; bases with no gene match: 4. Per the germline V gene, CDR1 is SGHNT and CDR2 is YYREEE (reference sequence). The CDR3 loop spans 14 amino acids. The CDR3 reads CASSMGLAAYEQYF. In nucleotides, the CDR3 is TGTGCCAGCAGCATGGGACTAGCGGCATACGAGCAGTACTTC.

The V and J genes are TRBV10-3 and TRBJ2-2; the D gene is possibly TRBD1 (5 bases). V was trimmed by 7 bases and J by 0 bases, leaving 9 bases between them. CDR1 is ENHRY, CDR2 SYGVKD, per germline. This CDR3 contains 14 residues. The CDR3 region is CAIKGQSNTGELFF. The CDR3 nucleotides are TGTGCCATCAAGGGGCAATCGAACACCGGGGAGCTGTTTTTT.

The rearrangement uses TRBV19 and TRBJ2-3, with 7 bases matching TRBD1. This CDR3 is 13 amino acids long. The junction had 7 bases not matched to a gene; V was cut back by 4 bases and J by 9 bases. CDR1 and CDR2 from the germline V gene are LNHDA and SQIVND (reference sequence). CDR3 loop: CASSSDRVPTQYF. The CDR3 coding sequence is TGTGCCAGTAGTAGCGACAGGGTCCCGACGCAGTATTTT.

V and J are TRBV5-6 and TRBJ1-2; D possibly corresponds to TRBD1 (5 bases). Trimming removed 7 bases from V and 1 base from J, with 14 bases in between. The germline gives CDR1 SGHDT, CDR2 YYEEEE. The CDR3 has 14 residues. This CDR3 reads CASARWGLNYGYTF. The CDR3 DNA is TGTGCCAGCGCCCGCTGGGGACTTAACTATGGCTACACCTTC. Together with reference TRBV5-6 and TRBJ1-2, the CDR3 gives the full variable domain: DAGVTQSPTHLIKTRGQQVTLRCSPKSGHDTVSWYQQALGQGPQFIFQYYEEEERQRGNFPDRFSGHQFPNYSSELNVNALLLGDSALYLCASARWGLNYGYTFGSGTRLTVV.

The rearrangement joins TRBV11-3 to TRBJ2-1; D is unclear. V was clipped by 0 bases and J by 10 bases, with 7 bases between them. CDR3 length: 12 residues. From germline, CDR1 is SGHNT and CDR2 YENEEA. DNA for the CDR3: TGTGCCAGCAGCTTAGATGGGCGAGAGCAGTTCTTC. It specifies CASSLDGREQFF.

The DNA for the CDR3 is TGTGCCTGGATGGGGAACCCGAACACTGAAGCTTTCTTT. It codes for CAWMGNPNTEAFF. The J gene is TRBJ1-1, the V gene TRBV30; D gene uncertain. Germline values: CDR1 GTSNPN, CDR2 SVGIG (reference sequence). The CDR3 spans 13 residues. V lost 4 bases and J 1 base, leaving 10 bases between the germline ends.

This sequence joins TRBV10-3 and TRBJ1-6; 7 bases are a match to TRBD1. The germline V gene encodes CDR1 ENHRY and CDR2 SYGVKD. J gave up 10 bases and V 4 bases, and 7 bases lay outside the gene matches. CDR3 length equals 14 residues. The CDR3 reads CAISADRVGSPLHF. The CDR3 DNA reads as TGTGCCATCAGTGCCGACAGGGTGGGATCACCCCTCCACTTT.

V gene TRBV7-9 combines with J gene TRBJ1-4, with a tentative D call TRBD1 (5 bases). This CDR3 contains 14 residues. Between the trimmed V and J ends, which lost 0 bases and 8 bases, there was a span of 10 bases. Germline loops: CDR1 SEHNR, CDR2 FQNEAQ (reference sequence). The CDR3 nucleotides are TGTGCCAGCAGCTTAGCAGGGGTTGAAGAAAAACTGTTTTTT. The encoded protein is CASSLAGVEEKLFF.

The chain employs TRBV6-5 and TRBJ2-7; 7 bases are a match to TRBD2. V lost 5 bases, J lost 2 bases, and 9 bases stayed unmatched. Looked up from germline, CDR1 is MNHEY and CDR2 is SVGAGI. The CDR3 sequence is 15 residues long. The CDR3 here is CASSLSGQPPYEQYF. CDR3 DNA: TGTGCCAGCAGTCTTAGCGGGCAACCCCCCTACGAGCAGTACTTC.

This chain links TRBV4-2 with TRBJ2-3; perhaps TRBD2 as D (6 bases). Germline V gene data show CDR1 as LGHNA and CDR2 as YNFKEQ. V was pared by 4 bases and J by 5 bases, with 16 bases between. CDR3 length: 15 residues. In DNA, the CDR3 is TGTGCCAGCAGCCGGGGGAGCGGGCGGGGAGATACGCAGTATTTT. It codes for CASSRGSGRGDTQYF.

The gene calls are TRBV28 and TRBJ2-7; possibly TRBD1 for D (5 bases). This CDR3 has 11 amino acids. Germline V gives CDR1 MDHEN, CDR2 SYDVKM. V lost 1 base and J 10 bases, leaving 8 bases between the germline ends. CDR3 protein: CASSLSQAQYF. The DNA of the CDR3 is TGTGCCAGCAGTTTATCACAGGCTCAGTACTTC. Full variable domain (rest looked up from reference TRBV28 and TRBJ2-7): DVKVTQSSRYLVKRTGEKVFLECVQDMDHENMFWYRQDPGLGLRLIYFSYDVKMKEKGDIPEGYSVSREKKERFSLILESASTNQTSMYLCASSLSQAQYFGPGTRLTVT.

This chain joins TRBV7-6 and TRBJ2-5; 7 nucleotides match TRBD2. TRBJ2-7 matches the DNA end more closely, so the J call is doubtful. Germline values: CDR1 SGHVS, CDR2 FNYEAQ. This CDR3 has 16 amino acids. CDR3 nucleotide sequence: TGTGCCAGCAGCCTTCCCCCGGGGACTACCTCCTACGAGCAGTACTTC. Translating gives CASSLPPGTTSYEQYF.

The chain employs TRBV30 and TRBJ1-6, with D hard to call. With 2 bases removed from V and 7 bases from J, the gap between germline ends came to 6 bases. The CDR3 length is 12 residues. Germline V lookup: CDR1 GTSNPN, CDR2 SVGIG (reference sequence). DNA for the CDR3: TGTGCCTGGAGTTTAGTGAATTCACCCCTCCACTTT. Its translation is CAWSLVNSPLHF.

The rearrangement links TRBV5-1 to TRBJ2-5, with a possible D match to TRBD1 (5 bases). The germline V gene encodes CDR1 SGHRS and CDR2 YFSETQ. This CDR3 has 13 amino acids. The ends were cut back, 4 bases at V and 0 bases at J, with 7 bases in the middle. Here the CDR3 DNA reads TGCGCCAGCAGCAAGGGGTACCAAGAGACCCAGTACTTC. This codes for CASSKGYQETQYF. Full variable domain (outside the CDR3, taken from reference TRBV5-1 and TRBJ2-5): KAGVTQTPRYLIKTRGQQVTLSCSPISGHRSVSWYQQTPGQGLQFLFEYFSETQRNKGNFPGRFSGRQFSNSRSEMNVSTLELGDSALYLCASSKGYQETQYFGPGTRLLVL.

The count of this clone is one. The rearrangement links TRBV7-2 to TRBJ2-3; TRBD2 aligns across 11 bases. Germline assignment: CDR1 SGHTA and CDR2 FQGNSA. The V segment lost 3 bases and the J segment 0 bases; nucleotides outside the gene matches: 5. The CDR3 contains 17 residues. The CDR3 reads CASSFLGLAASTDTQYF. The CDR3 DNA sequence: TGTGCCAGCAGCTTCCTGGGACTAGCGGCTAGCACAGATACGCAGTATTTT.

In nucleotides, the CDR3 is TGTGCCAGTAGTAAGGGAAAAGAGACCCAGTACTTC. Residues: CASSKGKETQYF. The V and J genes are TRBV19 and TRBJ2-5; no definite D call. This CDR3 comprises 12 residues. Per germline, CDR1 LNHDA and CDR2 SQIVND (reference sequence). Trimming pared 4 bases from V and 3 bases from J, leaving 6 bases between.

The V call is TRBV5-1, the J call TRBJ2-2; TRBD1 matches 9 bases. The CDR3 is made up of 13 amino acids. Germline CDR1 SGHRS, CDR2 YFSETQ. V was pared by 6 bases and J by 7 bases, with 4 bases of the junction left unmatched. The chain's CDR3 is CASNRGQIGELFF. The CDR3 region has the DNA TGCGCCAGCAACAGGGGGCAAATCGGGGAGCTGTTTTTT.

The DNA for the CDR3 is TGTGCCAGCTCACAACCCCTGACAGGCACAGATACGCAGTATTTT. It is translated as CASSQPLTGTDTQYF. The V call is TRBV18, the J call TRBJ2-3; tentative D call: TRBD1 (5 bases). Germline V gives CDR1 KGHSH, CDR2 LQKENI. V lost 4 bases and J 1 base, leaving 12 bases between the germline ends. This CDR3 is built from 15 residues.

This sequence joins TRBV5-1 and TRBJ2-2, with TRBD2 matching 10 bases. The CDR3 spans 18 residues. V shed 0 bases, J shed 5 bases, and the junction held 10 bases outside the gene matches. Germline lookup yields CDR1 SGHRS and CDR2 YFSETQ. CDR3 in amino acids: CASSLGLAGASGTGELFF. In nucleotides, the CDR3 is TGCGCCAGCAGCTTGGGGCTAGCGGGAGCCTCCGGGACCGGGGAGCTGTTTTTT. Using reference TRBV5-1 and TRBJ2-2 for the parts outside the CDR3, the full variable domain is KAGVTQTPRYLIKTRGQQVTLSCSPISGHRSVSWYQQTPGQGLQFLFEYFSETQRNKGNFPGRFSGRQFSNSRSEMNVSTLELGDSALYLCASSLGLAGASGTGELFFGEGSRLTVL.

This chain connects TRBV28 to TRBJ2-2, with D unresolved. Germline CDR1 and CDR2: MDHEN and SYDVKM. The CDR3 has 13 amino acids. Deletions cut 8 bases from V and 1 base from J, with 8 bases between. CDR3 coding DNA: TGTGCCAGCCACGGGCGGAACACCGGGGAGCTGTTTTTT. Its translation is CASHGRNTGELFF.